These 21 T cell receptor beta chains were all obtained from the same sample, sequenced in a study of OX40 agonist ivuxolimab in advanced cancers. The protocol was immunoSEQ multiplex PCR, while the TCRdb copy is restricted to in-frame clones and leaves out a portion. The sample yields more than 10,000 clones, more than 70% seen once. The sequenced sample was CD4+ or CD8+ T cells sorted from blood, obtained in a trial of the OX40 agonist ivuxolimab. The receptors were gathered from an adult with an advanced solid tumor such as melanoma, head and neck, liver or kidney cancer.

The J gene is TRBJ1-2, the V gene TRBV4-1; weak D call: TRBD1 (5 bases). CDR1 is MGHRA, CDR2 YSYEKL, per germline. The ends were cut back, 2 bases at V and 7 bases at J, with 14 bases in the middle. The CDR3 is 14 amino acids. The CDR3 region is CASSQIGGVSGYTF. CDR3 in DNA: TGCGCCAGCAGCCAAATAGGAGGGGTTAGTGGCTACACCTTC.

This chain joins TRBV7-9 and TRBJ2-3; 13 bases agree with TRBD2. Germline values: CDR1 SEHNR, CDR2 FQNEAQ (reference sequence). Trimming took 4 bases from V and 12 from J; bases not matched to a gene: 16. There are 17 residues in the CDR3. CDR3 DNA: TGTGCCAGCAGCTCCCCCGTACTAGCGGGGGGGCTAGGGCTCCAGTATTTT. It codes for CASSSPVLAGGLGLQYF.

The CDR3, as DNA: TGTGCCAGCAGTTACGCAAGAGAGACGGACGAGCAGTACTTC. It codes for CASSYARETDEQYF. The chain uses TRBV6-5 and TRBJ2-7; D gene uncertain. The germline gives CDR1 MNHEY, CDR2 SVGAGI. The CDR3 extends over 14 amino acids. Trimming took off 2 bases at V and 5 bases at J, with 13 bases between the two ends.

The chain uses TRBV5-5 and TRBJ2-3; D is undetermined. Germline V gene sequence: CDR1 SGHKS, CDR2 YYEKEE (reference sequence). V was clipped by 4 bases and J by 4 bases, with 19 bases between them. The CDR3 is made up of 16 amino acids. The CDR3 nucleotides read TGTGCCAGCAGCCCCGAGGACCGGTACGGCGCAGATACGCAGTATTTT. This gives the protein CASSPEDRYGADTQYF. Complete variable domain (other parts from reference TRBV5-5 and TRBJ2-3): DAGVTQSPTHLIKTRGQQVTLRCSPISGHKSVSWYQQVLGQGPQFIFQYYEKEERGRGNFPDRFSARQFPNYSSELNVNALLLGDSALYLCASSPEDRYGADTQYFGPGTRLTVL.

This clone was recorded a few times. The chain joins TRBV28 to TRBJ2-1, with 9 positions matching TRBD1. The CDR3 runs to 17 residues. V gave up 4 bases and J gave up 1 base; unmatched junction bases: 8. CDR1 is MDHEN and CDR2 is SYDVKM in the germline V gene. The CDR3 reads CASSSIRTGASYNEQFF. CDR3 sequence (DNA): TGTGCCAGCAGTTCAATCCGGACAGGGGCATCCTACAATGAGCAGTTCTTC.

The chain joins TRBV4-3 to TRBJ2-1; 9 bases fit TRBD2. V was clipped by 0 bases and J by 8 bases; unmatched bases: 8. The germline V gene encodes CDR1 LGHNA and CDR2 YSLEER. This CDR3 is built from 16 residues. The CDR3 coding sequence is TGCGCCAGCAGCCAAGATCGGTCTAGCGGGGTCGATGAGCAGTTCTTC. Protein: CASSQDRSSGVDEQFF.

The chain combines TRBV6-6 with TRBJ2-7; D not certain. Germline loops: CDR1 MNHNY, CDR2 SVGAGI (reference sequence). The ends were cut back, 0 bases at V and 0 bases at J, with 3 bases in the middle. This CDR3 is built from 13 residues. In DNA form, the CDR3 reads TGTGCCAGCAGTTACTCCGGCTCCTACGAGCAGTACTTC. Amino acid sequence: CASSYSGSYEQYF.

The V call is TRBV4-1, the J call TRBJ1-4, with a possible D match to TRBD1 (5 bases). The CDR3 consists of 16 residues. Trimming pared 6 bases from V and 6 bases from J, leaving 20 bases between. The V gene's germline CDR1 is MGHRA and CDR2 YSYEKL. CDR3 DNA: TGCGCCAGCAGTTACAGGCAATTAAAGGAGGATGAAAAACTGTTTTTT. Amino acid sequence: CASSYRQLKEDEKLFF.

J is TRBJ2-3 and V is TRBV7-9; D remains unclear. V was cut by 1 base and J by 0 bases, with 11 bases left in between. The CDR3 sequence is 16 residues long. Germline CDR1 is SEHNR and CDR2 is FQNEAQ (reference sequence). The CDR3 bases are TGTGCCAGCAGCTTAGGTACGCTAGTCAGCACAGATACGCAGTATTTT. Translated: CASSLGTLVSTDTQYF.

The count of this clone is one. Here the CDR3 reads CSVESDWGTGNEQYF. The CDR3 nucleotides read TGCAGCGTCGAGAGTGATTGGGGGACAGGGAACGAGCAGTACTTC. The chain employs TRBV29-1 and TRBJ2-7; 9 bases agree with TRBD1. Germline values: CDR1 SQVTM, CDR2 ANQGSEA. J lost 5 bases, V lost 6 bases, and 14 bases had no gene match. CDR3 length: 15 amino acids.

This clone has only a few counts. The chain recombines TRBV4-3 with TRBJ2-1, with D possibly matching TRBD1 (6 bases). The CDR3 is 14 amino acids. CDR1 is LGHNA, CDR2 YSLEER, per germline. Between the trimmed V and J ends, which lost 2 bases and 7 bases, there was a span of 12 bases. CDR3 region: CASSQFTDRNEQFF. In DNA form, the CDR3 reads TGCGCCAGCAGCCAATTCACCGACAGGAATGAGCAGTTCTTC.

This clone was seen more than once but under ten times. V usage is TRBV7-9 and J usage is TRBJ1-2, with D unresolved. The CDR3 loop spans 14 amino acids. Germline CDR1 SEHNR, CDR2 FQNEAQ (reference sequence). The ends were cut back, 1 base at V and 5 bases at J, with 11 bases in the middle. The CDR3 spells CASSLVSDGYGYTF. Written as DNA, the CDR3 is TGTGCCAGCAGCTTAGTATCTGATGGATATGGCTACACCTTC.

The CDR3 region has the DNA TGTGCCAGCAGCCTCGGGTTGGACGAGCAGTACTTC. Translation: CASSLGLDEQYF. The V gene is TRBV7-8, the J gene TRBJ2-7; no reliable D call. Trimming pared 5 bases from V and 5 bases from J, leaving 10 bases between. This CDR3 is built from 12 residues. Looked up from germline, CDR1 is SGHVS and CDR2 is FQNEAQ. The variable domain in full, with the rest retrieved from reference TRBV7-8 and TRBJ2-7, is GAGVSQSPRYKVAKRGQDVALRCDPISGHVSLFWYQQALGQGPEFLTYFQNEAQLDKSGLPSDRFFAERPEGSVSTLKIQRTQQEDSAVYLCASSLGLDEQYFGPGTRLTVT.

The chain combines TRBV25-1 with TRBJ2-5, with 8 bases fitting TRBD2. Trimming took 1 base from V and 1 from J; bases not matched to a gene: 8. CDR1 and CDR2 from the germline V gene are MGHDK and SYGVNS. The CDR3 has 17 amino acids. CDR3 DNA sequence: TGTGCCAGCAGTGAATGGGGATATAGCGGGGTCCAAGAGACCCAGTACTTC. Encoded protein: CASSEWGYSGVQETQYF.

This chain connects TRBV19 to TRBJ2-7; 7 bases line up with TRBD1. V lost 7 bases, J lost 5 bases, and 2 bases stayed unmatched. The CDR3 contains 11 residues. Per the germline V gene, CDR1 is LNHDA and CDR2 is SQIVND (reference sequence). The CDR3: CASKTGHEQYF. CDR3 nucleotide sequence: TGTGCCAGTAAGACAGGGCACGAGCAGTACTTC.

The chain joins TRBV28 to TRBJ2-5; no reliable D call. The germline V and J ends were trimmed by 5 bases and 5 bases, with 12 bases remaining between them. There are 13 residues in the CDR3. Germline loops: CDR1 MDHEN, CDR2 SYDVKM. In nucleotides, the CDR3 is TGTGCCAGCAGTCCCCCCGGGCTGGAGACCCAGTACTTC. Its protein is CASSPPGLETQYF. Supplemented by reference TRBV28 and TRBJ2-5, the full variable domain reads DVKVTQSSRYLVKRTGEKVFLECVQDMDHENMFWYRQDPGLGLRLIYFSYDVKMKEKGDIPEGYSVSREKKERFSLILESASTNQTSMYLCASSPPGLETQYFGPGTRLLVL.

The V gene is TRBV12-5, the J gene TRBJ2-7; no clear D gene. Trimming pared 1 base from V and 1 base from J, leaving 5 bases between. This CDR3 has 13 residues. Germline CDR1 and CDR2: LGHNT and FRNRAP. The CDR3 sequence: CASGLDSSYEQYF. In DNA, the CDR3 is TGTGCTAGTGGTTTGGACAGTTCCTACGAGCAGTACTTC. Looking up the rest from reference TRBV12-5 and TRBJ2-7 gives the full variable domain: DARVTQTPRHKVTEMGQEVTMRCQPILGHNTVFWYRQTMMQGLELLAYFRNRAPLDDSGMPKDRFSAEMPDATLATLKIQPSEPRDSAVYFCASGLDSSYEQYFGPGTRLTVT.

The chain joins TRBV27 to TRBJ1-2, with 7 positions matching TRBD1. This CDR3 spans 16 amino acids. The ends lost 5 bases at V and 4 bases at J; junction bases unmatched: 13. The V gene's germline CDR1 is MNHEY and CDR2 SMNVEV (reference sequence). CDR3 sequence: CASSPSSGTVIYGYTF. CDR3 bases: TGTGCCAGCAGTCCATCATCCGGGACAGTAATCTATGGCTACACCTTC.

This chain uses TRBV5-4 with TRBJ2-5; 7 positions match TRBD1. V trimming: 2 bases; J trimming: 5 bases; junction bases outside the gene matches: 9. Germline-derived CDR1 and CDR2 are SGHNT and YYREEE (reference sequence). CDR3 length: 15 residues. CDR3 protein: CASSFAGTAFETQYF. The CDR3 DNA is TGTGCCAGCAGCTTCGCCGGGACAGCCTTCGAGACCCAGTACTTC.

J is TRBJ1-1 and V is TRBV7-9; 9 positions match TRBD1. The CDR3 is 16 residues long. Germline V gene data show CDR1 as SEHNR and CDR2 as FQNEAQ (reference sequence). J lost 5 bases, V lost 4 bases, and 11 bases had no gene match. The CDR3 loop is CASSSTWDREKTEAFF. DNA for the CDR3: TGTGCCAGCAGCTCGACATGGGACAGGGAGAAAACTGAAGCTTTCTTT.

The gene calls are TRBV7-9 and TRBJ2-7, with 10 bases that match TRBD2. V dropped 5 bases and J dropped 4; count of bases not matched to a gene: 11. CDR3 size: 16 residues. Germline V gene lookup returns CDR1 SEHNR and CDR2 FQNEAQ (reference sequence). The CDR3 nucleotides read TGTGCCAGCAGCACAATGAGCGGGAGGGCCGTTTACGAGCAGTACTTC. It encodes CASSTMSGRAVYEQYF.